Reported below is one T cell receptor beta chain. The antigen is not known. The entry originates in a study of T-cell reconstitution after alpha-beta-depleted transplantation in children. Study-wide results and caveats: Alpha-beta T cells about two months after transplant reportedly derived from several hundred expanded graft clones. T cells produced anew were the main source of T-cell counts and diversity one year after transplant. Surviving recipient cells, namely T cells and thymic progenitors, were the source of high day-60 TCRbeta diversity in some patients.

Germline CDR1 reads SGHAT; CDR2 reads FQNNGV. The J segment lost 5 bases and the V segment lost 5 bases, leaving 24 bases of the junction unmatched. The CDR3 has 20 residues. Preparation of the TCRbeta library used unique molecular identifiers. TCRdb re-derived calls from the PCR reads in MiXCR, one entry per CDR3 protein. The repertoire consists of 300,000 to 400,000 distinct CDR3 sequences, with about 17% occurring once and the leading ten covering about 41%. The chain has TRBV11-2 and TRBJ2-1, with 7 positions matching TRBD2. The sequenced sample was PBMCs, mostly from graft donor cells, obtained 360 days after TCRalphabeta/CD19-depleted stem cell transplant. The sequence was collected from a male patient between 2 and 10 years old who had a stem cell transplant for acute lymphoblastic leukemia, so the T cells may come from the graft donor. The CDR3 loop is CASSPQVGGPIPPSDNEQFF. In DNA, the CDR3 is TGTGCCAGCAGCCCCCAGGTGGGAGGGCCTATCCCACCGTCTGACAATGAGCAGTTCTTC. The whole variable domain, remainder taken from reference TRBV11-2 and TRBJ2-1, is EAGVAQSPRYKIIEKRQSVAFWCNPISGHATLYWYQQILGQGPKLLIQFQNNGVVDDSQLPKDRFSAERLKGVDSTLKIQPAKLEDSAVYLCASSPQVGGPIPPSDNEQFFGPGTRLTVL.